This is a list of T cell receptor beta chains from one sample in a study of blood T cells in healthy people across ages. TCRdb reanalysed the 5' RACE reads using MiXCR and keeps one entry per CDR3 protein. Among roughly 1,100,000 distinct CDR3 sequences, approximately 26% were seen once, and the ten largest hold around 0.75%. The sample was also reused in another study, on T cells of mothers and their children.

Input material: blood. Receptors were obtained from a girl under 10 years old in good health. CDR3s include the opening cysteine and the closing phenylalanine or tryptophan. D genes are given only for firm matches. A clone size is listed for some rows: how often the clone was seen (once, few, many), or a class if it is expanded.

size: .; V: TRBV11-2; D: TRBD2; J: TRBJ2-1; DNA: TGTGCCAGCAGCCCCTATCCCCTTACTAGCGGATCCTACAATGAGCAGTTCTTC; CDR3: CASSPYPLTSGSYNEQFF
size: few; V: TRBV6-6; D: .; J: TRBJ1-4; DNA: TGTGCCAGCAGTTATAGGGGAAATGAAAAACTGTTTTTT; CDR3: CASSYRGNEKLFF
size: .; V: TRBV5-1; D: TRBD2; J: TRBJ2-7; DNA: TGCGCCAGCAGCGAAGCGGGAGTGGTTGGGGAGCAGTACTTC; CDR3: CASSEAGVVGEQYF
size: .; V: TRBV28; D: TRBD1; J: TRBJ2-4; DNA: TGTGCCAGCAGTGGGACAGGGTGGGGCCAGTACTTC; CDR3: CASSGTGWGQYF
size: few; V: TRBV5-5; D: TRBD2; J: TRBJ2-1; DNA: TGTGCCAGCAGCTTGCAGGGACTAGCGGGAGATGAGCAGTTCTTC; CDR3: CASSLQGLAGDEQFF
size: few; V: TRBV20-1; D: TRBD1; J: TRBJ2-5; DNA: TGCAGTGCTCCGGACAGGGGATTCGTGACCCAGTACTTC; CDR3: CSAPDRGFVTQYF
size: .; V: TRBV27; D: .; J: TRBJ2-7; DNA: TGTGCCAGCAGTTTGGACAGCACCCTAAACGAGCAGTACTTC; CDR3: CASSLDSTLNEQYF
size: few; V: TRBV20-1; D: TRBD2; J: TRBJ2-7; DNA: TGCAGTGCTAGTGACGGGGGGGCCGCCTACGAGCAGTACTTC; CDR3: CSASDGGAAYEQYF
size: few; V: TRBV11-2; D: TRBD2; J: TRBJ2-5; DNA: TGTGCCAGCAGCTTCGGACTAGCGCCAGAGACCCAGTACTTC; CDR3: CASSFGLAPETQYF
size: .; V: TRBV20-1; D: TRBD1; J: TRBJ1-1; DNA: TGCAGTGCTAGAGATATCGGACAGGGGAGGACTGAAGCTTTCTTT; CDR3: CSARDIGQGRTEAFF
size: few; V: TRBV12-3/TRBV12-4; D: .; J: TRBJ2-5; DNA: TGTGCCAGCAGTTTAAGGGGAATAGCGGACCAAGAGACCCAGTACTTC; CDR3: CASSLRGIADQETQYF
size: .; V: TRBV20-1; D: .; J: TRBJ2-7; DNA: TGCAGTGCTAGGGGCCAAAAGGGACTGTCGGCCGAGCAGTACTTC; CDR3: CSARGQKGLSAEQYF
size: .; V: TRBV5-1; D: .; J: TRBJ1-1; DNA: TGCGCCAGCAGCTTCAAGGGGCCTGAAGCTTTCTTT; CDR3: CASSFKGPEAFF
size: few; V: TRBV6-5; D: .; J: TRBJ2-1; DNA: TGTGCCAGCAGCCCAGACCGCTACAATGAGCAGTTCTTC; CDR3: CASSPDRYNEQFF
size: .; V: TRBV7-2; D: .; J: TRBJ2-3; DNA: TGTGCCAGCAGCTTAAACCATAGTGGAGATACGCAGTATTTT; CDR3: CASSLNHSGDTQYF
size: few; V: TRBV6-1; D: .; J: TRBJ1-5; DNA: TGTGCCAGCAGTGAAGCCTCCAAGGGTCAGCCCCAGCATTTT; CDR3: CASSEASKGQPQHF
size: few; V: TRBV6-1; D: .; J: TRBJ2-3; DNA: TGTGCCAGCAGTGAATGGGGATACATTTATACGCAGTATTTT; CDR3: CASSEWGYIYTQYF
size: .; V: TRBV27; D: TRBD2; J: TRBJ2-1; DNA: TGTGCCAGCAGTGGGTTGACTAGCGGACCCTCTTATGAGCAGTTCTTC; CDR3: CASSGLTSGPSYEQFF
size: .; V: TRBV11-1; D: .; J: TRBJ2-5; DNA: TGTGCCAGCAGCTTAGATTTCGAACTGGGCGGAGCGGACCAAGAGACCCAGTACTTC; CDR3: CASSLDFELGGADQETQYF
size: .; V: TRBV4-1; D: .; J: TRBJ2-1; DNA: TGCGCCAGCAGCCAGGACCGGACTACCTGGGATGAGCAGTTCTTC; CDR3: CASSQDRTTWDEQFF
size: .; V: TRBV7-8; D: TRBD2; J: TRBJ2-5; DNA: TGTGCCAGCAGCTTCCTGGGACTAAACCAAGAGACCCAGTACTTC; CDR3: CASSFLGLNQETQYF
size: many; V: TRBV3-1; D: .; J: TRBJ2-7; DNA: TGTGCCAGCAGCCATGGTGGGGGCGACGAGCAGTACTTC; CDR3: CASSHGGGDEQYF
size: .; V: TRBV12-3/TRBV12-4; D: .; J: TRBJ1-5; DNA: TGTGCCAGCAGGGGATCCACAGGAAGTCAGCCCCAGCATTTT; CDR3: CASRGSTGSQPQHF
size: few; V: TRBV29-1; D: .; J: TRBJ2-1; DNA: TGCAGCGTTGAAGCCGAGGCGGACGAGCAGTTCTTC; CDR3: CSVEAEADEQFF
size: .; V: TRBV21-1; D: .; J: TRBJ1-5; DNA: TGTGCCAGCAGCAAAGCGGAGGGGGAACAGCCCCAGCATTTT; CDR3: CASSKAEGEQPQHF
size: few; V: TRBV12-3/TRBV12-4; D: TRBD2; J: TRBJ2-1; DNA: TGTGCCAGCAGTCCAAAGCTAGCGGGAGCTGCCTACAATGAGCAGTTCTTC; CDR3: CASSPKLAGAAYNEQFF
size: few; V: TRBV29-1; D: TRBD1; J: TRBJ1-2; DNA: TGCAGCGTTGTTAGGGACAGTCGAGGCGGCTACACCTTC; CDR3: CSVVRDSRGGYTF
size: .; V: TRBV7-2; D: .; J: TRBJ2-5; DNA: TGTGCCAGCAGCTCCCGGCTGGCGAGAGGAGAGACCCAGTACTTC; CDR3: CASSSRLARGETQYF
size: .; V: TRBV7-9; D: .; J: TRBJ1-3; DNA: TGTGCCAGCAGCACACCGGGCCTTGGAAACACCATATATTTT; CDR3: CASSTPGLGNTIYF